This T cell receptor beta chain was sequenced for a study of metastatic and nonmetastatic thyroid tumors. Looking at the study overall: Across peripheral blood and tumor or nodule tissue samples taken from malignant and benign thyroid patients, the repertoires were compared with one another.

CDR3 length equals 15 residues. V shed 1 base and J shed 1 base, with 10 bases lying between them. Germline assignment: CDR1 SEHNR and CDR2 FQNEAQ (reference sequence). Points from the study as a whole: The reported finding was significantly higher TCR beta diversity in malignant thyroid tumors relative to benign nodules, in blood and tumor.

This clone showed up just a few times. Its antigen is not known. A much larger clone lies one base from this, so it may be a read error. MiXCR was used by TCRdb to re-call the PCR reads. This table has roughly 40,000 clones, about a sixth appearing once. Until they underwent thyroid surgery, no patient had received any treatment. This rearrangement joins TRBV7-9 to TRBJ1-1; D is ambiguous. The specimen sequenced was blood. The sequence was obtained from a female donor with papillary thyroid cancer or a benign thyroid nodule (not recorded which). Some clones in this sample may be carry-over from other donors' samples. CDR3 DNA: TGTGCCAGCAGCTTAGTTACGGTGGCGAACACTGAAGCTTTCTTT. This sequence encodes CASSLVTVANTEAFF.